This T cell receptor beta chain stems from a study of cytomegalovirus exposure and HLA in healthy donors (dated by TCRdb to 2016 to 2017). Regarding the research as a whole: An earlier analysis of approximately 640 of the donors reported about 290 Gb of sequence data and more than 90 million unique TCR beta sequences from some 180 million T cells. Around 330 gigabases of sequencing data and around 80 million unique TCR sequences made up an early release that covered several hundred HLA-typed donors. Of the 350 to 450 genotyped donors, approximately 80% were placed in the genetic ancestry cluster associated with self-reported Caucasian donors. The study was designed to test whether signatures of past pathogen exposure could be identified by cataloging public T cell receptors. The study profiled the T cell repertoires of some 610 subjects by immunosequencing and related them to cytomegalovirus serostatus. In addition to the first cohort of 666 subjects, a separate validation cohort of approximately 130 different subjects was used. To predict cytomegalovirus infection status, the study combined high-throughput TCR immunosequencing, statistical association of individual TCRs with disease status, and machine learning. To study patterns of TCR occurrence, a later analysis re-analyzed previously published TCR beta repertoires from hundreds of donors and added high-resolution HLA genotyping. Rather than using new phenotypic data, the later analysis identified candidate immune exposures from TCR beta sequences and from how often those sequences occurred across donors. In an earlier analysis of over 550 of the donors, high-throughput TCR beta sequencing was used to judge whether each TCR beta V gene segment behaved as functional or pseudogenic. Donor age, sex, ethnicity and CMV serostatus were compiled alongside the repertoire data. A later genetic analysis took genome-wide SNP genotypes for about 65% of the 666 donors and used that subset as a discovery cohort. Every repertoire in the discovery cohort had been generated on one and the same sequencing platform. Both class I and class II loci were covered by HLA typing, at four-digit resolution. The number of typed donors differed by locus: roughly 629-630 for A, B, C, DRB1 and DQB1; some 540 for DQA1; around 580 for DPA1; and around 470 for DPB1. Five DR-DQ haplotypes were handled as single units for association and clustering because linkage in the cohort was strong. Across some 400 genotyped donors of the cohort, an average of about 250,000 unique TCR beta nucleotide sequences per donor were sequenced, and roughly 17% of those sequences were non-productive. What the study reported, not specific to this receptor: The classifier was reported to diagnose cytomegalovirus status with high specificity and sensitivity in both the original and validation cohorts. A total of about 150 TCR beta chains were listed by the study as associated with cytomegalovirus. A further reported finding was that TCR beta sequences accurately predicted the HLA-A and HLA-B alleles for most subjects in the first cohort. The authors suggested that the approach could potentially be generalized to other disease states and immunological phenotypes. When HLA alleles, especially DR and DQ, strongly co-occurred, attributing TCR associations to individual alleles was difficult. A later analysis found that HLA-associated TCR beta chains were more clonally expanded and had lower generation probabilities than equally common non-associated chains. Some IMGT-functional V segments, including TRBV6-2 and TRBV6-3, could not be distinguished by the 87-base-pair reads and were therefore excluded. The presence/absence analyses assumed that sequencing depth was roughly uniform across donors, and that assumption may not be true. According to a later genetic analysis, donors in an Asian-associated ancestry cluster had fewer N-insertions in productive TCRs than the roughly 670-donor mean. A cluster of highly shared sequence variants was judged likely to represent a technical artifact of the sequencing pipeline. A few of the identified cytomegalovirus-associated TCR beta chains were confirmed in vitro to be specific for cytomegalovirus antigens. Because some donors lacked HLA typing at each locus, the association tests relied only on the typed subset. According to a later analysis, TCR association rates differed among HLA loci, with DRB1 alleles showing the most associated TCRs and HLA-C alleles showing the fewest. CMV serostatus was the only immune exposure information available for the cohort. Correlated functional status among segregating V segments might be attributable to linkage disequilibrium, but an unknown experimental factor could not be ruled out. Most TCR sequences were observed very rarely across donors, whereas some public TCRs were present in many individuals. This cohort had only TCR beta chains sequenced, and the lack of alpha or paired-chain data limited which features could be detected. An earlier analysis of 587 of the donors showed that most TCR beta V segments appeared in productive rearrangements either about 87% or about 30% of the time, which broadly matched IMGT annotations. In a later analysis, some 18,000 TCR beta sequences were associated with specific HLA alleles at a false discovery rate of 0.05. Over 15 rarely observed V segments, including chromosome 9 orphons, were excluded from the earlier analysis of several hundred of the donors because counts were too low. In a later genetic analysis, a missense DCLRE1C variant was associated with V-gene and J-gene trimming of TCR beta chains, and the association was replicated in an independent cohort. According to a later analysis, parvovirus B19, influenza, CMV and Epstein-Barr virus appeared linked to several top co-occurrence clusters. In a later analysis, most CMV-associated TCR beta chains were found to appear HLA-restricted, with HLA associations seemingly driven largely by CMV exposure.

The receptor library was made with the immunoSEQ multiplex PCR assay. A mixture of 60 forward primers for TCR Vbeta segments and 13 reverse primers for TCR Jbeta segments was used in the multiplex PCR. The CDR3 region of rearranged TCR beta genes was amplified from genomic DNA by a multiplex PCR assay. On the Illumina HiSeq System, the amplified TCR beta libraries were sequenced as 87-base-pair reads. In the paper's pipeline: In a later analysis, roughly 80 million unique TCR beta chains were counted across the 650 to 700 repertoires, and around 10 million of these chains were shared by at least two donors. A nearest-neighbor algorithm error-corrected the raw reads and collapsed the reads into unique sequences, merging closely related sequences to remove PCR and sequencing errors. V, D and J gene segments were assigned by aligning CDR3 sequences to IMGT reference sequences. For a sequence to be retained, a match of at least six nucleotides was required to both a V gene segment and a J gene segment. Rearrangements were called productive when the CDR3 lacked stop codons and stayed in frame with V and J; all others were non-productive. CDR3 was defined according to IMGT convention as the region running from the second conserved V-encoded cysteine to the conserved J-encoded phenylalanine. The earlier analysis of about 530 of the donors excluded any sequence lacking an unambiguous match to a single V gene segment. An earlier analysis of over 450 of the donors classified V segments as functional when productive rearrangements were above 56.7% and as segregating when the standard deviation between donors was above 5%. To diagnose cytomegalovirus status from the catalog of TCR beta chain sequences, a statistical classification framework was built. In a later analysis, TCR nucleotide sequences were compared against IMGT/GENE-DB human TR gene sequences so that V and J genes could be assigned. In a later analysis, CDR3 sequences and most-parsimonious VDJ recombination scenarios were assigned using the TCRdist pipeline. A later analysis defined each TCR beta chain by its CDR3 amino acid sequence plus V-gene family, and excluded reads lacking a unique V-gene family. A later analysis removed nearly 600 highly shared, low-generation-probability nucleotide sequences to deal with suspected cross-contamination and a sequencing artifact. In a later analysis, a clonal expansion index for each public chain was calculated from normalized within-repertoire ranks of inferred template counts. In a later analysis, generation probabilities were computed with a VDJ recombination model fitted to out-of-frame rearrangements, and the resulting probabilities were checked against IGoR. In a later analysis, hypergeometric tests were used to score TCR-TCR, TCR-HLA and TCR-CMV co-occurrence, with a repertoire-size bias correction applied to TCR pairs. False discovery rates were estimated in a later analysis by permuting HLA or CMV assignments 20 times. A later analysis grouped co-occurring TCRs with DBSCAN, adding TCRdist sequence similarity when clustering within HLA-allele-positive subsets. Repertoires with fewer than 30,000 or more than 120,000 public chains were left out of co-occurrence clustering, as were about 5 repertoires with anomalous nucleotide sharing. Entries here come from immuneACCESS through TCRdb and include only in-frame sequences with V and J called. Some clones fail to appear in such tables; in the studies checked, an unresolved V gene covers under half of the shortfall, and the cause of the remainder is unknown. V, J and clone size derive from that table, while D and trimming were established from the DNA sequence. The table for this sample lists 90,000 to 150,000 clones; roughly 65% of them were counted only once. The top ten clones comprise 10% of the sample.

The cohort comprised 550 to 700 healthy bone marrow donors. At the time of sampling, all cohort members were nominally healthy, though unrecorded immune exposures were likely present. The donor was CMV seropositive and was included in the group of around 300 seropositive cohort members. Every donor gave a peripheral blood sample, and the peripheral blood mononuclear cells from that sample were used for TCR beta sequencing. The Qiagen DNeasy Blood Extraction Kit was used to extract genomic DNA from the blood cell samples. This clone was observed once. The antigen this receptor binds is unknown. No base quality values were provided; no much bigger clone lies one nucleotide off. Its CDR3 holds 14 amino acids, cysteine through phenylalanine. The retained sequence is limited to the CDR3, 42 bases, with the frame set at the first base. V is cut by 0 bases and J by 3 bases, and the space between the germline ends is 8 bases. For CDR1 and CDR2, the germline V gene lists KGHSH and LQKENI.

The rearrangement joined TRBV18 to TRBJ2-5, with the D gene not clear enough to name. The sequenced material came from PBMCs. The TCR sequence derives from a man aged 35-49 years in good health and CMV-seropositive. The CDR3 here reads CASSPPISEETQYF. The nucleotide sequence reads TGTGCCAGCTCACCACCAATATCTGAAGAGACCCAGTACTTC.